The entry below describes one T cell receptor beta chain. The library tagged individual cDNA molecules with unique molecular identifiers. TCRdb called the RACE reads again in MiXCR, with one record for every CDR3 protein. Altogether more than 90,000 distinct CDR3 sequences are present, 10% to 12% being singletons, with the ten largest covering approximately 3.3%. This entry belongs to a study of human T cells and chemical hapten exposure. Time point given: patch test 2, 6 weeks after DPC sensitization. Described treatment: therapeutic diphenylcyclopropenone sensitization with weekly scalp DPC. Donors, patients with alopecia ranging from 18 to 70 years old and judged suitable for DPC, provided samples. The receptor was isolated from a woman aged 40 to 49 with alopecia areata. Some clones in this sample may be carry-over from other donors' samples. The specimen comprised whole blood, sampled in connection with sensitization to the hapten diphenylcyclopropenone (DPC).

The CDR3 is CASSLFIRTPGELFF. As DNA, the CDR3 is TGTGCCAGCAGCTTGTTTATCCGGACGCCCGGGGAGCTGTTTTTT. This chain connects TRBV5-4 to TRBJ2-2; D unclear. V was shortened by 1 base and J by 6 bases, with 13 bases between the two germline ends. Per germline, CDR1 SGHNT and CDR2 YYREEE (reference sequence). The CDR3 length is 15 residues.